What follows are 20 T cell receptor beta chains derived from one specimen sequenced in a study of shared clonotypes between healthy human individuals. Clones were sequenced by immunoSEQ multiplex PCR, and TCRdb holds only the in-frame ones, with some missing. The profile covers roughly 510,000 clones, with 60% to 80% appearing a single time and under 15% taken by the ten largest. Input material: PBMCs. The receptors were gathered from a woman between 40 and 55 years old in good health. Some clones in this sample may be carry-over from other donors' samples.

This clone showed up many times. This same CDR3 is encoded by further DNA sequences in the sample. The V and J genes are TRBV28 and TRBJ2-2; D not certain. The germline V and J ends were trimmed by 6 bases and 0 bases, with 11 bases remaining between them. The CDR3 runs to 15 residues. Germline V gene sequence: CDR1 MDHEN, CDR2 SYDVKM. The CDR3 coding sequence is TGTGCCAGCAGCTCCGGAGAGTCGAACACCGGGGAGCTGTTTTTT. Translating it yields CASSSGESNTGELFF.

The rearrangement uses TRBV18 and TRBJ2-5; 9 bases align to TRBD1. Trimming took 4 bases from V and 5 from J; bases not matched to a gene: 5. Germline values: CDR1 KGHSH, CDR2 LQKENI. The CDR3 is 14 amino acids. The CDR3 region is CASSLQGAKETQYF. CDR3 in DNA: TGTGCCAGCTCACTACAGGGGGCGAAGGAGACCCAGTACTTC.

This clone was counted a few times. This chain joins TRBV7-2 and TRBJ2-2, with TRBD1 matching over 9 bases. The CDR3 is 15 amino acids. Losses at the gene ends were 4 bases for V and 7 bases for J; bases not matched to a gene: 7. CDR1 and CDR2 from the germline V gene are SGHTA and FQGNSA. This CDR3 is CASSSGTGGHGELFF. In nucleotides, the CDR3 is TGTGCCAGCAGCTCCGGAACAGGGGGCCACGGGGAGCTGTTTTTT.

The chain joins TRBV2 to TRBJ2-5, with TRBD1 as a possible D gene (5 bases). The CDR3 consists of 13 residues. The germline V and J ends were trimmed by 6 bases and 1 base, with 9 bases remaining between them. Germline V CDR1 and CDR2: SNHLY, FYNNEI. The CDR3 loop reads CASRIGAQETQYF. Written as DNA, the CDR3 is TGTGCCAGCAGGATTGGGGCCCAAGAGACCCAGTACTTC.

The chain uses TRBV5-6 and TRBJ1-3; TRBD1 matches 7 bases. CDR1 is SGHDT, CDR2 YYEEEE, per germline. The CDR3 contains 16 residues. The V gene end was trimmed by 4 bases and the J gene end by 2 bases; junction bases not matched to a gene: 9. This CDR3 is CASSRLQGTTGNTIYF. The CDR3 coding sequence is TGTGCCAGCAGCCGACTACAGGGGACAACTGGAAACACCATATATTTT.

The chain is built from TRBV29-1 and TRBJ2-5; TRBD2 matches 11 bases. V was clipped by 0 bases and J by 3 bases; unmatched bases: 0. The germline CDR1 and CDR2 sequences are SQVTM and ANQGSEA. This CDR3 has 14 amino acids. CDR3 amino acids: CSVEDSGREETQYF. Here the CDR3 DNA reads TGCAGCGTTGAAGATAGCGGGAGGGAAGAGACCCAGTACTTC.

The chain employs TRBV27 and TRBJ2-7, with D possibly being TRBD1 or TRBD2 (6 bases each). This CDR3 contains 13 residues. V lost 5 bases and J 6 bases, leaving 14 bases between the germline ends. Looked up from germline, CDR1 is MNHEY and CDR2 is SMNVEV (reference sequence). CDR3: CASSPLGGGEQYF. The CDR3 coding sequence is TGTGCCAGCAGTCCATTGGGGGGCGGCGAGCAGTACTTC.

The rearrangement joins TRBV30 to TRBJ2-5; D gene uncertain. The DNA end is more similar to TRBJ2-7, so the J call may be wrong. The CDR3 totals 13 residues. The germline CDR1 and CDR2 sequences are GTSNPN and SVGIG (reference sequence). In DNA form, the CDR3 reads TGTGCCTGGAGAGTACAGCCTAGCTACGAGCAGTACTTC. Its protein is CAWRVQPSYEQYF.

The chain joins TRBV6-1 to TRBJ2-7; D gene ambiguous. Trimming took off 5 bases at V and 6 bases at J, with 17 bases between the two ends. CDR3 length: 14 amino acids. Germline assignment: CDR1 MNHNS and CDR2 SASEGT. The CDR3 DNA sequence: TGTGCCAGCAGTAGGGCGGACCCCGCAGCCGAGCAGTACTTC. Encoded protein: CASSRADPAAEQYF.

In nucleotides, the CDR3 is TGCGCCAGCAGCCCCAGGACAAAGAACACTGAAGCTTTCTTT. The encoded protein is CASSPRTKNTEAFF. This chain connects TRBV5-1 to TRBJ1-1; tentatively, D is TRBD1 (5 bases). Trimming left V 4 bases short and J 1 base short, with 11 bases between. Germline CDR1 is SGHRS and CDR2 is YFSETQ. The CDR3 runs 14 residues.

The rearrangement uses TRBV9 and TRBJ2-1; D not certain. Per germline, CDR1 SGDLS and CDR2 YYNGEE. The CDR3 consists of 15 residues. The germline V and J ends were trimmed by 4 bases and 8 bases, with 19 bases remaining between them. CDR3 region: CASSRQAGPSHEQFF. Here the CDR3 DNA reads TGTGCCAGCAGCCGGCAGGCTGGCCCTTCTCATGAGCAGTTCTTC.

The V call is TRBV5-1, the J call TRBJ2-7; 9 bases fit TRBD1. With V trimmed by 0 bases and J by 6 bases, 7 bases remained unmatched. CDR1 and CDR2 from the germline V gene are SGHRS and YFSETQ. The length of the CDR3 is 15 residues. CDR3 DNA: TGCGCCAGCAGCTTGGAAGGACAGGGGTCTCTCGAGCAGTACTTC. This codes for CASSLEGQGSLEQYF.

This clone was picked up a small number of times. This chain joins TRBV6-1 and TRBJ1-5; no firm D call. CDR1 is MNHNS and CDR2 is SASEGT in the germline V gene. CDR3 size: 10 residues. V dropped 9 bases and J dropped 11 bases, with 11 bases sitting between them. The CDR3 DNA reads as TGTGCCAGTAGCGGTAGGACCCAGCATTTT. It specifies CASSGRTQHF.

This clone was counted a single time. This may come from a read error, since a much larger clone is one base off. This CDR3 is also generated by other DNA sequences in the sample. The V and J genes are TRBV5-6 and TRBJ2-1, with 9 bases matching TRBD2. CDR3 length equals 14 residues. With 0 bases clipped from V and 6 bases from J, the junction kept 1 base outside the gene matches. Per germline, CDR1 SGHDT and CDR2 YYEEEE. In DNA form, the CDR3 reads TGTGCCAGCAGCTTGGGACTAGCGGCCAATGAGCAGTTCTTC. Amino acids: CASSLGLAANEQFF.

The CDR3 loop is CASSLLAGDVNEQFF. In DNA, the CDR3 is TGTGCCAGCAGTTTACTGGCGGGAGATGTAAATGAGCAGTTCTTC. The J gene is TRBJ2-1, the V gene TRBV28; TRBD2 matches at 7 bases. With 2 bases clipped from V and 7 bases from J, the junction kept 8 bases outside the gene matches. CDR3 length: 15 amino acids. Germline V gene lookup returns CDR1 MDHEN and CDR2 SYDVKM. Based on the CDR3 plus reference TRBV28 and TRBJ2-1, the full variable domain is DVKVTQSSRYLVKRTGEKVFLECVQDMDHENMFWYRQDPGLGLRLIYFSYDVKMKEKGDIPEGYSVSREKKERFSLILESASTNQTSMYLCASSLLAGDVNEQFFGPGTRLTVL.

The genes are TRBV6-5 and TRBJ2-5; 7 bases align to TRBD1. V shed 1 base, J shed 5 bases, and the junction held 10 bases outside the gene matches. CDR1 is MNHEY, CDR2 SVGAGI, per germline. There are 16 residues in the CDR3. The CDR3 loop reads CASSYFEWTGRETQYF. The CDR3 DNA follows: TGTGCCAGCAGTTACTTCGAATGGACAGGACGGGAGACCCAGTACTTC.

The chain employs TRBV5-1 and TRBJ2-3, with 9 bases that match TRBD1. CDR3 length equals 15 residues. Germline assignment: CDR1 SGHRS and CDR2 YFSETQ. The V and J ends lost 4 bases and 6 bases, in that order; junction bases with no gene match: 9. DNA for the CDR3: TGCGCCAGCAGCGCCGGGACAGGGTGGATTGATACGCAGTATTTT. Protein: CASSAGTGWIDTQYF.

The rearrangement links TRBV6-1 to TRBJ2-2; 7 bases are shared with TRBD1. The CDR3 sequence is 14 residues long. Germline-derived CDR1 and CDR2 are MNHNS and SASEGT. Losses at the gene ends were 8 bases for V and 1 base for J; bases not matched to a gene: 4. The DNA for the CDR3 is TGTGCCAGCGGGGGACAGCAGAACACCGGGGAGCTGTTTTTT. Amino acids: CASGGQQNTGELFF.

The chain couples TRBV28 to TRBJ2-2, with D uncertain. V dropped 1 base and J dropped 5 bases, with 5 bases sitting between them. Germline loops: CDR1 MDHEN, CDR2 SYDVKM. This CDR3 spans 13 amino acids. This chain's CDR3 is CASSLFLTGELFF. The CDR3 DNA sequence: TGTGCCAGCAGTTTATTCCTTACCGGGGAGCTGTTTTTT. Full variable domain (remainder filled in from reference TRBV28 and TRBJ2-2): DVKVTQSSRYLVKRTGEKVFLECVQDMDHENMFWYRQDPGLGLRLIYFSYDVKMKEKGDIPEGYSVSREKKERFSLILESASTNQTSMYLCASSLFLTGELFFGEGSRLTVL.

The chain recombines TRBV6-4 with TRBJ2-7; the match to TRBD2 covers 8 bases. The CDR3 has 14 amino acids. With 6 bases clipped from V and 3 bases from J, the junction kept 7 bases outside the gene matches. Germline loops: CDR1 MRHNA, CDR2 SNTAGT. CDR3 region: CASSLRTSCYEQYF. For the CDR3, the DNA is TGTGCCAGCAGCCTCCGGACTAGCTGCTACGAGCAGTACTTC.